Below are 21 T cell receptor beta chains sequenced from a single sample in a study of blood T cell repertoires in COVID-19. Profiled with immunoSEQ multiplex PCR; TCRdb holds only in-frame clones, not every one. The data contain fewer than 450,000 clones, over 70% of them singletons. Material: peripheral blood. These receptor sequences come from a woman between 45 and 65 years old with COVID-19, enrolled during active disease.

The V gene is TRBV10-2, the J gene TRBJ2-7; 13 positions match TRBD2. V lost 4 bases and J lost 4; bases outside the gene matches: 1. The CDR3 consists of 14 residues. Per the germline V gene, CDR1 is WSHSY and CDR2 is SAAADI. The CDR3 bases are TGCGCCAGCAGTGGGACTAGCGGGAGTTACGAGCAGTACTTC. Residues: CASSGTSGSYEQYF.

The chain couples TRBV6-5 to TRBJ2-3, with 8 bases lining up with TRBD1. CDR1 MNHEY and CDR2 SVGAGI come from the germline V gene. CDR3 length: 15 residues. V lost 7 bases, J lost 2 bases, and 8 bases stayed unmatched. The CDR3, as DNA: TGTGCCAGCACACTAGGACAGGGTAACACAGATACGCAGTATTTT. The encoded protein is CASTLGQGNTDTQYF.

This clone was observed once. The rearrangement joins TRBV11-3 to TRBJ2-2; 9 bases agree with TRBD1. J gave up 3 bases and V 4 bases, and 6 bases lay outside the gene matches. The CDR3 spans 16 residues. CDR1 and CDR2 (germline): SGHNT, YENEEA. The CDR3 loop is CASSSRDRADTGELFF. The CDR3 bases are TGTGCCAGCAGCTCCCGGGACAGGGCGGACACCGGGGAGCTGTTTTTT.

The V call is TRBV7-9, the J call TRBJ1-1; D is unresolved. V was trimmed by 2 bases and J by 0 bases, leaving 7 bases between them. The length of the CDR3 is 14 residues. Per germline, CDR1 SEHNR and CDR2 FQNEAQ (reference sequence). CDR3 protein: CASSLIEMNTEAFF. CDR3 DNA: TGTGCCAGCAGCTTAATAGAGATGAACACTGAAGCTTTCTTT.

The chain combines TRBV6-2 or TRBV6-3 with TRBJ2-2; D possibly corresponds to TRBD2 (6 bases). The CDR3 extends over 16 amino acids. The ends were cut back, 6 bases at V and 0 bases at J, with 14 bases in the middle. The germline V gene encodes CDR1 MNHEY and CDR2 SVGEGT. CDR3 DNA: TGTGCCAGCAGCCCGCATAGCGGCGCGAACACCGGGGAGCTGTTTTTT. Amino acids: CASSPHSGANTGELFF.

V is TRBV27 and J is TRBJ1-5; 10 bases are a match to TRBD1. Per the germline V gene, CDR1 is MNHEY and CDR2 is SMNVEV (reference sequence). J lost 3 bases, V lost 6 bases, and 5 bases had no gene match. The CDR3 sequence is 15 residues long. The CDR3 nucleotides are TGTGCCAGCAGAACGGGACAGGGGTACAATCAGCCCCAGCATTTT. As protein: CASRTGQGYNQPQHF.

The chain combines TRBV12-3 or TRBV12-4 with TRBJ2-1; D remains ambiguous. V was shortened by 4 bases and J by 5 bases, with 3 bases between the two germline ends. This CDR3 has 11 residues. CDR3: CASSSDNEQFF. The CDR3 nucleotides are TGTGCCAGCAGTTCGGACAATGAGCAGTTCTTC.

CDR3 sequence reads: CASRPQGGSPEAFF. The CDR3 DNA is TGTGCCAGCAGACCCCAAGGCGGGTCTCCTGAAGCTTTCTTT. J is TRBJ1-1 and V is TRBV13; no definite D call. Trimming left V 6 bases short and J 6 bases short, with 17 bases between. Germline V CDR1 and CDR2: PRHDT, FYEKMQ (reference sequence). This CDR3 contains 14 residues.

The V gene is TRBV9, the J gene TRBJ1-2, with 9 bases fitting TRBD1. V lost 4 bases to trimming and J lost 6 bases; unmatched junction nucleotides: 7. The CDR3 consists of 14 residues. Germline CDR1 reads SGDLS; CDR2 reads YYNGEE. The CDR3 DNA reads TGTGCCAGCAGCACCTGGGACAGGGCCGATGGCTACACCTTC. Its translation: CASSTWDRADGYTF.

This chain links TRBV29-1 with TRBJ2-1, with D perhaps matching TRBD2 (5 bases). CDR3 length equals 11 residues. Trimming took off 7 bases at V and 10 bases at J, with 14 bases between the two ends. The germline gives CDR1 SQVTM, CDR2 ANQGSEA. CDR3 sequence: CSAYRGLEQFF. The CDR3 DNA follows: TGCAGCGCATACCGAGGGCTAGAGCAGTTCTTC.

This chain links TRBV19 with TRBJ2-2; 8 bases are a match to TRBD1. Germline CDR1 LNHDA, CDR2 SQIVND (reference sequence). Trimming at V came to 5 bases and at J to 7 bases, leaving 9 bases not matched to a gene. The CDR3 has 15 amino acids. The CDR3 region is CASSRQGTEGGELFF. As DNA, the CDR3 is TGTGCCAGTAGTCGACAGGGGACGGAGGGCGGGGAGCTGTTTTTT.

This chain links TRBV27 with TRBJ2-1; 9 positions agree with TRBD2. The CDR3 covers 15 residues. CDR1 is MNHEY, CDR2 SMNVEV, per germline (reference sequence). Germline trimming cut 6 bases from V and 4 bases from J; bases unmatched to any gene: 7. The CDR3 is CASRLTSGIYNEQFF. The DNA for the CDR3 is TGTGCCAGCAGGCTGACTAGCGGAATTTACAATGAGCAGTTCTTC.

The table lists this clone with a count of one. The chain joins TRBV3-1 (or the pseudogene TRBV3-2) to TRBJ1-1; D unclear. The CDR3 has 13 amino acids. Germline CDR1 LGHDT, CDR2 YNNKEL (reference sequence). V gave up 0 bases and J gave up 7 bases, with 9 bases separating them. The CDR3 sequence: CASSQDNRGEAFF. CDR3 nucleotide sequence: TGTGCCAGCAGCCAAGATAATAGAGGTGAAGCTTTCTTT.

The chain carries TRBV24-1 and TRBJ2-5, with TRBD1 matching 9 bases. CDR3 length equals 16 residues. Germline V gene data show CDR1 as KGHDR and CDR2 as SFDVKD. Losses at the gene ends were 1 base for V and 2 bases for J; bases not matched to a gene: 4. The CDR3 nucleotides are TGTGCCACCAGTGATTTTGGACAGGGGAGGCAAGAGACCCAGTACTTC. Amino acid sequence: CATSDFGQGRQETQYF.

The gene calls are TRBV28 and TRBJ1-2; 9 positions agree with TRBD1. The CDR3 totals 18 residues. With 3 bases clipped from V and 2 bases from J, the junction kept 13 bases outside the gene matches. Germline loops: CDR1 MDHEN, CDR2 SYDVKM. DNA for the CDR3: TGTGCCAGCAGTTTGAGAAGGACAGGGGCTGTTTTCAACTATGGCTACACCTTC. It translates to CASSLRRTGAVFNYGYTF.

As DNA, the CDR3 is TGTGCCTGGAGAGGACTAGCTTGGGCAGATACGCAGTATTTT. Its translation: CAWRGLAWADTQYF. This chain uses TRBV30 with TRBJ2-3, with 8 bases aligning to TRBD2. V trimming: 3 bases; J trimming: 4 bases; junction bases outside the gene matches: 6. The V gene's germline CDR1 is GTSNPN and CDR2 SVGIG (reference sequence). This CDR3 contains 14 residues.

The chain carries TRBV6-6 and TRBJ2-3; 9 positions agree with TRBD1. CDR1 and CDR2 (germline): MNHNY, SVGAGI (reference sequence). This CDR3 has 16 residues. V shed 0 bases and J 2 bases; nucleotides not matched to a gene: 3. CDR3 in amino acids: CASSYSGTGTTDTQYF. In DNA form, the CDR3 reads TGTGCCAGCAGTTACTCCGGGACAGGGACCACAGATACGCAGTATTTT.

The chain uses TRBV6-2 or TRBV6-3 and TRBJ1-1, with 11 bases identical to TRBD1. Trimming removed 4 bases from V and 6 bases from J; junction bases left unmatched: 4. The CDR3 contains 14 residues. Germline CDR1 reads MNHEY; CDR2 reads SVGEGT. CDR3 amino acids: CASSSQGQGAEAFF. The CDR3 nucleotides read TGTGCCAGCAGTTCTCAGGGACAGGGGGCTGAAGCTTTCTTT.

The chain recombines TRBV4-1 with TRBJ2-7; weak D call: TRBD1 (5 bases). Trimming left V 1 base short and J 4 bases short, with 17 bases between. Per the germline V gene, CDR1 is MGHRA and CDR2 is YSYEKL. The CDR3 contains 16 residues. The DNA of the CDR3 is TGCGCCAGCAGCCAAGCCCCCTCAAGGACATCTTACGAGCAGTACTTC. The encoded protein is CASSQAPSRTSYEQYF.

The CDR3, as DNA: TGCGCCAGCAGCTTGGAGGGCGGGCTAGCTTCCAATGAGCAGTTCTTC. This gives the protein CASSLEGGLASNEQFF. This sequence joins TRBV5-1 and TRBJ2-1; TRBD2 is a possible D gene (5 bases). Per germline, CDR1 SGHRS and CDR2 YFSETQ. This CDR3 is built from 16 residues. V lost 0 bases and J 6 bases, leaving 16 bases between the germline ends.

This clone was seen just once. The V and J genes are TRBV27 and TRBJ2-2; 10 bases are a match to TRBD1. V lost 5 bases and J lost 2; bases outside the gene matches: 5. Germline-derived CDR1 and CDR2 are MNHEY and SMNVEV (reference sequence). The CDR3 is 16 amino acids. CDR3 sequence (DNA): TGTGCCAGCAGTAAATGGGACAGGGGTAACACCGGGGAGCTGTTTTTT. Its protein is CASSKWDRGNTGELFF.